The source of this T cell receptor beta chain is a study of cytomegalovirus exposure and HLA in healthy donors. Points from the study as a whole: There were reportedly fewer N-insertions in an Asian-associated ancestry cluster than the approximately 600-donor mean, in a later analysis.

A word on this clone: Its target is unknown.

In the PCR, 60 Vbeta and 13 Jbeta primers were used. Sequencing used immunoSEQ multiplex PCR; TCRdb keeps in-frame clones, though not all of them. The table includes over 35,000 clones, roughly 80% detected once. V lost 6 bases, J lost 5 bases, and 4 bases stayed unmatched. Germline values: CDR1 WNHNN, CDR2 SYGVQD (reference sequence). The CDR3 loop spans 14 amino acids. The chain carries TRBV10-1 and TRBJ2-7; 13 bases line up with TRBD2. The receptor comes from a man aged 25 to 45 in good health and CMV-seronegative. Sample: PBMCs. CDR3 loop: CASSPGLAGHEQYF. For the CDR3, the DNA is TGCGCCAGCAGCCCGGGACTAGCGGGGCACGAGCAGTACTTC.